The entry below describes one T cell receptor beta chain. Only patients with spare fresh-frozen tumor and over two years of follow-up were included. The data are from a study of glioma-infiltrating T cells after dendritic cell vaccination. Background on the study: Between about 2002 and 2012, patients got autologous tumor lysate-pulsed dendritic cell vaccines.

CDR1 and CDR2 (germline): LNHDA, SQIVND (reference sequence). The CDR3 is made up of 12 amino acids. Trimming cost V 6 bases and J 1 base, with 6 bases left between them. Up to about 2 ug genomic DNA was used for TCRB CDR3 amplification. Generated by immunoSEQ multiplex PCR, the TCRdb table keeps only in-frame clones and is missing some. The sample contains some 38,000 clones, approximately 80% of which appear only once. This chain uses TRBV19 with TRBJ1-2; D gene uncertain. The sequencing used blood, collected before dendritic cell vaccination. This clonotype originated in a human donor with glioblastoma. The CDR3 DNA sequence: TGTGCCAGTAGCCTGAGTAACTATGGCTACACCTTC. The encoded protein is CASSLSNYGYTF.